This T cell receptor (beta chain) derives from a study of cytomegalovirus exposure and HLA in healthy donors. V shed 2 bases and J shed 6 bases, with 13 bases lying between them. Germline V CDR1 and CDR2: SNHLY, FYNNEI. The CDR3 contains 14 residues. PCR used 60 Vbeta primers and 13 Jbeta primers. Assay used: immunoSEQ multiplex PCR; TCRdb lists only in-frame clones, some missing. The sample shows around 200,000 clones, roughly four fifths of them seen only once. The gene calls are TRBV2 and TRBJ2-5, with D possibly being TRBD1 (5 bases). Sequencing was performed on PBMCs. This TCR was sampled from a woman in her fifties or sixties in good health and CMV-seropositive. The chain's CDR3 is CASSETRAEQTQYF. The CDR3 DNA reads as TGTGCCAGCAGTGAAACCAGGGCAGAACAGACCCAGTACTTC.